The entry below describes one T cell receptor (beta chain). Its antigen specificity is not known. This sample is drawn from a study of T cells expressing NK-cell markers (dated by TCRdb to the early 2020s). For context, the study as a whole: Eight or nine donors provided sorted CD3+CD56+NKG2C+, CD3+CD56+NKG2C- and CD3+CD56-NKG2C+ T-cell subsets, whose TCR beta-chain repertoires were profiled. The libraries were sequenced on Illumina HiSeq 2000/2500, MiSeq or NextSeq, producing 2 x 150 bp reads. Among the eight sequenced donors, only one was HCMV-seronegative, while the other seven were HCMV-seropositive. Randomly selected healthy volunteers, three men and five women, were used as the eight sequenced donors. The study at large found these results: Whether the expanded NKG2C-expressing T cell clones were specific for HCMV antigens was left unclear. Those dominant clonotypes were again the most abundant among CD3+CD56-NKG2C+ cells in a few donors, at about 28.3-65%. In about 6 donors, the dominant CD3+CD56+NKG2C+ clonotypes were found to rank among the top 10 CD8+ clonotypes and to make up roughly 1.0-7.0% of CD8+ T cells.

From cysteine to phenylalanine, the CDR3 is 16 amino acids long. The protein alone is recorded here. The reads were generated on an Illumina HiSeq 2000. 5'RACE template switching, by which a universal primer site and unique molecular identifiers were added, was used to make TCR beta cDNA libraries. cDNA synthesis was primed from the TCR beta constant segment and was followed by two successive PCR amplification steps. From the authors' description of their analysis: MIGEC was used to demultiplex reads and group the reads by UMI, and MiTCR was used to assemble and quantify clonotypes. To exclude erroneous sequences, only TCR cDNA sequences supported by at least two reads were retained. The tcR package was used for downstream repertoire analysis, and clonotypes were matched between fractions using CDR3 nucleotide sequence together with V segment. VDJmatch was used to annotate antigen specificity against VDJdb, with one amino acid substitution in CDR3 allowed. After the reads were reprocessed by TCRdb, one entry was made per CDR3 protein sequence, with no DNA. The V and J calls were not made by the authors but by TCRdb's processing. The table kept for this sample lists 250,000 to 300,000 distinct CDR3 sequences. The ten largest clones add up to 4% to 5% of the sample.

A commercial ELISA kit detecting HCMV-specific IgG in serum was used to determine HCMV serostatus. Peripheral blood mononuclear cells were isolated from blood by Ficoll density gradient centrifugation. The chain joins TRBV12-3 or TRBV12-4 to TRBJ2-2; TCRdb gives TRBD1 as the D gene, but with no DNA this cannot be confirmed. Sequenced sample: blood T cells: a sorted CD56 or NKG2C T cell subset, CD4+ or CD8+ T cells, or bulk PBMC T cells (not recorded which). The sequence derives from a woman between 18 and 70 years old in good health. Here the CDR3 is given as CASSPWGQGRTGELFF.